These T cell receptor beta chains were read from a single sample in a study of blood T cell repertoires in COVID-19. Here immunoSEQ multiplex PCR was the method, and the copy in TCRdb shows in-frame clones only, minus some. The profile shows fewer than 350,000 clones, 80% to 90% of them singletons. The sequencing input was peripheral blood. The receptors were gathered from a man in his forties with acute or convalescent COVID-19. CDR3s include the opening cysteine and the closing phenylalanine or tryptophan. A D gene is named only where the DNA matches it firmly. Clone sizes are given selectively: once, few, many, or a class where the clone is expanded.

abundance: NA; j_gene: TRBJ2-3; v_gene: TRBV20-1; d_gene: TRBD2; CDR3aa: CSASLRTGGPVSTDTQYF; CDR3nt: TGCAGTGCTAGTCTGAGGACGGGGGGGCCGGTCAGCACAGATACGCAGTATTTT
abundance: NA; j_gene: TRBJ2-1; v_gene: TRBV19; d_gene: TRBD2; CDR3aa: CASSSLGGKRNEQFF; CDR3nt: TGTGCCAGTAGTAGCCTGGGGGGGAAAAGAAATGAGCAGTTCTTC
abundance: NA; j_gene: TRBJ1-6; v_gene: TRBV2; d_gene: NA; CDR3aa: CASREGSGSPLHF; CDR3nt: TGTGCCAGCAGGGAGGGTAGCGGATCACCCCTCCACTTT
abundance: NA; j_gene: TRBJ2-7; v_gene: TRBV9; d_gene: TRBD1; CDR3aa: CASSVGGGRAYEQYF; CDR3nt: TGTGCCAGCAGCGTAGGAGGGGGCAGGGCCTACGAGCAGTACTTC
abundance: NA; j_gene: TRBJ2-7; v_gene: TRBV2; d_gene: NA; CDR3aa: CATRQAPYEQYF; CDR3nt: TGTGCCACCCGACAGGCCCCCTACGAGCAGTACTTC
abundance: NA; j_gene: TRBJ2-7; v_gene: TRBV7-8; d_gene: NA; CDR3aa: CASSQQGNDEQYF; CDR3nt: TGTGCCAGCAGTCAGCAGGGGAACGACGAGCAGTACTTC
abundance: NA; j_gene: TRBJ2-6; v_gene: TRBV7-9; d_gene: TRBD1; CDR3aa: CASSWDSLGANVLTF; CDR3nt: TGTGCCAGCAGCTGGGACAGCCTCGGGGCCAACGTCCTGACTTTC
abundance: NA; j_gene: TRBJ2-2; v_gene: TRBV6-5; d_gene: NA; CDR3aa: CASSRDTRGELFF; CDR3nt: TGTGCCAGCAGTCGGGACACCCGAGGGGAGCTGTTTTTT
abundance: NA; j_gene: TRBJ2-7; v_gene: TRBV5-1; d_gene: NA; CDR3aa: CASSLAPGLFNEQYF; CDR3nt: TGCGCCAGCAGCTTGGCCCCAGGGCTTTTCAACGAGCAGTACTTC
abundance: NA; j_gene: TRBJ2-1; v_gene: TRBV10-3; d_gene: TRBD1; CDR3aa: CATASGTGGDEQFF; CDR3nt: TGTGCCACCGCATCCGGGACAGGGGGAGATGAGCAGTTCTTC
abundance: few; j_gene: TRBJ2-7; v_gene: TRBV2; d_gene: NA; CDR3aa: CASSDDSSKQYF; CDR3nt: TGTGCCAGCAGTGATGACAGCTCAAAGCAGTACTTC